This entry lists 20 T cell receptor beta chains sequenced from one sample in a study of technical replicates of blood from a handful of donors. TCRdb's copy holds only in-frame clones and misses some; the assay was immunoSEQ multiplex PCR. The top ten hold more than 0.3% of the sample, which has about 97,000 clones, roughly 96% seen once. The sample comprised T cells isolated from PBMCs. All receptors come from a human donor in good health.

The V call is TRBV18, the J call TRBJ1-5; 7 bases align to TRBD1. The J segment lost 3 bases and the V segment lost 4 bases, leaving 9 bases of the junction unmatched. This CDR3 has 16 residues. Per germline, CDR1 KGHSH and CDR2 LQKENI. Here the CDR3 reads CASSLFSRGSNQPQHF. CDR3 DNA sequence: TGTGCCAGCTCACTATTTTCCAGGGGGTCCAATCAGCCCCAGCATTTT.

The gene calls are TRBV7-2 and TRBJ2-7; 14 nucleotides align to TRBD2. CDR1 is SGHTA and CDR2 is FQGNSA in the germline V gene. J lost 3 bases, V lost 5 bases, and 6 bases had no gene match. This CDR3 has 16 amino acids. The DNA of the CDR3 is TGTGCCAGCAGCCCTGGGACTAGCGGGAGTCACTACGAGCAGTACTTC. Its protein product is CASSPGTSGSHYEQYF.

This chain joins TRBV7-9 and TRBJ2-1; D ambiguous. The CDR3 is 12 amino acids. V was cut by 1 base and J by 14 bases, with 12 bases left in between. Germline CDR1 and CDR2: SEHNR and FQNEAQ (reference sequence). The CDR3 bases are TGTGCCAGCAGCTTAGGCGGTGGCTGGGAGTTCTTC. It specifies CASSLGGGWEFF.

This chain connects TRBV4-3 to TRBJ2-1, with 7 nucleotides matching TRBD2. Trimming removed 0 bases from V and 7 bases from J; junction bases left unmatched: 6. The CDR3 runs to 15 residues. Looked up from germline, CDR1 is LGHNA and CDR2 is YSLEER. The CDR3 reads CASSQDRASGNEQFF. The CDR3 DNA reads as TGCGCCAGCAGCCAAGATCGGGCTAGCGGAAATGAGCAGTTCTTC.

V is TRBV6-1 and J is TRBJ1-5; D not certain. The CDR3 has 14 amino acids. V lost 4 bases and J 3 bases, leaving 10 bases between the germline ends. In germline, CDR1 is MNHNS, CDR2 SASEGT. The CDR3 nucleotides are TGTGCCAGCAGTGGTCTGGAGGTCAATCAGCCCCAGCATTTT. It translates to CASSGLEVNQPQHF.

The chain recombines TRBV7-3 with TRBJ1-1, with D perhaps TRBD1 (6 bases). The CDR3 contains 15 residues. Trimming removed 1 base at V and 5 bases at J, with 14 bases between. In germline, CDR1 is SGHTA, CDR2 FQGTGA. The CDR3 region has the DNA TGTGCCAGCAGCTTAAACGGGCAGGGGCAGACTGAAGCTTTCTTT. This translates into CASSLNGQGQTEAFF.

This CDR3 is CASSISGSRETQYF. CDR3 bases: TGTGCCAGCTCGATTAGCGGGAGCAGAGAGACCCAGTACTTC. This chain connects TRBV18 to TRBJ2-5; the match to TRBD2 covers 9 bases. In germline, CDR1 is KGHSH, CDR2 LQKENI. This CDR3 region has 14 residues. The junction had 6 bases not matched to a gene; V was cut back by 6 bases and J by 4 bases.

The chain recombines TRBV6-5 with TRBJ1-3, with 9 bases matching TRBD1. Germline CDR1 is MNHEY and CDR2 is SVGAGI. V was pared by 4 bases and J by 4 bases, with 5 bases of the junction left unmatched. The CDR3 totals 15 residues. The CDR3 is CASSWDREKGNTIYF. As DNA, the CDR3 is TGTGCCAGCAGTTGGGACAGGGAGAAGGGAAACACCATATATTTT.

This rearrangement joins TRBV19 to TRBJ2-7; D may be TRBD1 (6 bases). Between the trimmed V and J ends, which lost 1 base and 3 bases, there was a span of 13 bases. From germline, CDR1 is LNHDA and CDR2 SQIVND (reference sequence). The CDR3 is 15 amino acids. The CDR3 DNA is TGTGCCAGTAGTATAGCCCAGACAGGACTCTACGAGCAGTACTTC. This codes for CASSIAQTGLYEQYF.

The chain recombines TRBV20-1 with TRBJ1-2; the match to TRBD1 covers 7 bases. This CDR3 comprises 11 residues. In germline, CDR1 is DFQATT, CDR2 SNEGSKA (reference sequence). Germline trimming cut 7 bases from V and 6 bases from J; bases unmatched to any gene: 5. The CDR3 DNA reads TGCAGTGTTCCGACAGGGCATGGCTACACCTTC. Its translation is CSVPTGHGYTF.

The rearrangement joins TRBV9 to TRBJ2-1; 7 nucleotides match TRBD2. The V segment lost 1 base and the J segment 3 bases; nucleotides outside the gene matches: 7. This CDR3 spans 16 amino acids. Germline CDR1 SGDLS, CDR2 YYNGEE. The CDR3 here is CASSVSPGTIYNEQFF. The CDR3 DNA sequence: TGTGCCAGCAGCGTAAGTCCCGGGACTATCTACAATGAGCAGTTCTTC.

This clone has just one count. The chain recombines TRBV6-5 with TRBJ1-2; D is unclear. Trimming cost V 7 bases and J 3 bases, with 9 bases left between them. Germline values: CDR1 MNHEY, CDR2 SVGAGI. The CDR3 extends over 12 amino acids. CDR3 DNA sequence: TGTGCCAGCACCGCCGGGGACTATGGCTACACCTTC. It is translated as CASTAGDYGYTF.

This rearrangement joins TRBV28 to TRBJ1-1; the match to TRBD1 covers 8 bases. The CDR3 runs 13 residues. Germline CDR1 and CDR2: MDHEN and SYDVKM. V gave up 4 bases and J gave up 11 bases; unmatched junction bases: 9. CDR3 amino acids: CASSSRGLGTAFF. The CDR3 DNA reads TGTGCCAGCAGTTCCAGGGGGCTCGGGACGGCTTTCTTT.

The gene calls are TRBV29-1 and TRBJ1-2, with D unclear. The germline V and J ends were trimmed by 4 bases and 4 bases, with 7 bases remaining between them. Per the germline V gene, CDR1 is SQVTM and CDR2 is ANQGSEA. The CDR3 loop spans 11 amino acids. The DNA for the CDR3 is TGCAGCGTTGTGTCACTCTATGGCTACACCTTC. It specifies CSVVSLYGYTF.

Here the CDR3 DNA reads TGTGCCAGCAGCTTAGGGGAGGGCGCACCCTACGAGCAGTACTTC. This translates into CASSLGEGAPYEQYF. V gene TRBV7-8 combines with J gene TRBJ2-7, with 7 nucleotides matching TRBD2. The CDR3 loop spans 15 amino acids. V lost 1 base, J lost 2 bases, and 5 bases stayed unmatched. CDR1 SGHVS and CDR2 FQNEAQ come from the germline V gene.

The chain employs TRBV6-1 and TRBJ1-2; D remains unclear. Germline values: CDR1 MNHNS, CDR2 SASEGT. Trimming took 1 base from V and 3 from J, leaving 9 bases between them. This CDR3 contains 14 residues. In DNA form, the CDR3 reads TGTGCCAGCAGTGAAGAGGTCAGGCACTATGGCTACACCTTC. Its translation: CASSEEVRHYGYTF.

The chain links TRBV28 to TRBJ2-7, with 16 bases that match TRBD2. J gave up 3 bases and V 6 bases, and 8 bases lay outside the gene matches. Germline V gene sequence: CDR1 MDHEN, CDR2 SYDVKM. The CDR3 is 17 residues long. For the CDR3, the DNA is TGTGCCAGCAGGGGTTTGGGGACTAGCGGGAGGGGCTACGAGCAGTACTTC. Its protein product is CASRGLGTSGRGYEQYF.

The rearrangement joins TRBV6-1 to TRBJ2-7; tentatively, D is TRBD1 (5 bases). From germline, CDR1 is MNHNS and CDR2 SASEGT. The CDR3 spans 14 residues. Deletions cut 2 bases from V and 2 bases from J, with 10 bases between. The CDR3 nucleotides read TGTGCCAGCAGTGAAACAGGCTCAGCCTACGAGCAGTACTTC. The encoded protein is CASSETGSAYEQYF.

The chain is built from TRBV30 and TRBJ1-2, with 9 bases matching TRBD1. CDR1 and CDR2 from the germline V gene are GTSNPN and SVGIG (reference sequence). The CDR3 sequence is 14 residues long. Trimming took 1 base from V and 3 from J; bases not matched to a gene: 3. CDR3 nucleotide sequence: TGTGCCTGGAGTGCCGGACAGGGGTACTATGGCTACACCTTC. Amino acids: CAWSAGQGYYGYTF.

The chain combines TRBV18 with TRBJ1-1; weak D call: TRBD1 (5 bases). Trimming pared 3 bases from V and 5 bases from J, leaving 13 bases between. This CDR3 region has 14 residues. Germline values: CDR1 KGHSH, CDR2 LQKENI. The CDR3 here is CASSPLGGWTEAFF. DNA for the CDR3: TGTGCCAGCTCACCTCTGGGGGGTTGGACTGAAGCTTTCTTT.